A selection of T cell receptor beta chains follows, all from one sample in a study of T cell responses to AZD1222 COVID-19 vaccine. Only in-frame clones appear in the TCRdb table, and some are missing; sequencing was by immunoSEQ multiplex PCR. In the table there are 100,000 to 150,000 clones, 85% to 90% of which are singletons. The sample in question was peripheral blood, obtained 28 days after the second AZD1222 dose. These receptors all stem from an adult who received the AZD1222 COVID-19 vaccine. Each CDR3 is given with its conserved first and last residue. Fields, in order: D gene, clone size, V gene, J gene, CDR3 DNA, CDR3 protein. D genes are given only for firm matches. Not all rows give a size; the values are once, few, many and, for expanded clones, a class.

.,.,TRBV7-2,TRBJ2-5,TGTGCCAGCAGCTTTTTGGACCCGCAAGAGACCCAGTACTTC,CASSFLDPQETQYF
.,few,TRBV19,TRBJ2-7,TGTGCCAGTAGTATAGGCAACAGGCCCTACGAGCAGTACTTC,CASSIGNRPYEQYF
TRBD1,.,TRBV7-8,TRBJ1-1,TGTGCCAGCAGCTTGGGACAGGGACACACTGAAGCTTTCTTT,CASSLGQGHTEAFF
TRBD1,.,TRBV7-9,TRBJ1-3,TGTGCCAGCAGCCCAAGGGACAGGGGTTCTGGAAACACCATATATTTT,CASSPRDRGSGNTIYF
.,.,TRBV5-6,TRBJ2-7,TGTGCCAGCAACTGGGGTAGGTTCTCCTACGAGCAGTACTTC,CASNWGRFSYEQYF
.,.,TRBV30,TRBJ1-2,TGTGCCTGGAGGGTAGGTGGCAGTGCATATGGCTACACCTTC,CAWRVGGSAYGYTF
.,.,TRBV9,TRBJ1-6,TGTGCCAGCAGCTCCCACGAGGTTTCACCCCTCCACTTT,CASSSHEVSPLHF
.,.,TRBV6-5,TRBJ2-5,TGTGCCAGCAGTTTCGCGGGTCTGGAGACCCAGTACTTC,CASSFAGLETQYF
.,once,TRBV28,TRBJ1-2,TGTGCCAGCACCCCATTGGGGGACTATGGCTACACCTTC,CASTPLGDYGYTF
.,.,TRBV19,TRBJ1-4,TGTGCCAGTAGTAGGATGGGAAAGGACACAACTAATGAAAAACTGTTTTTT,CASSRMGKDTTNEKLFF
.,.,TRBV18,TRBJ1-6,TGTGCCAGCTCACCAATTGGGGGATATAATTCACCCCTCCACTTT,CASSPIGGYNSPLHF
TRBD1,once,TRBV6-5,TRBJ2-5,TGTGCCAGCAGTCCCGCGGGACAGGGAATGGAGACCCAGTACTTC,CASSPAGQGMETQYF
.,.,TRBV4-1,TRBJ1-2,TGCGCCAGCAGCCAAGGATGGGTGCTCGGTGGCTACACCTTC,CASSQGWVLGGYTF
.,.,TRBV28,TRBJ1-2,TGTGCCAGCAGTTTATTTGGGACATCGTCCTATGGCTACACCTTC,CASSLFGTSSYGYTF
.,.,TRBV20-1,TRBJ2-1,TGCAGTGCTATGGGGGACTATGAGCAGTTCTTC,CSAMGDYEQFF
.,.,TRBV6-8,TRBJ1-4,TGTGCCAGCAGATCAGCGGATGCAACTAATGAAAAACTGTTTTTT,CASRSADATNEKLFF
.,.,TRBV6-5,TRBJ1-4,TGTGCCAGCAGTTCCTCCCACGGAGTTGTTGAAAAACTGTTTTTT,CASSSSHGVVEKLFF
.,.,TRBV10-1,TRBJ1-1,TGCGCCAGCGTTGGGGACACTGAAGCTTTCTTT,CASVGDTEAFF
TRBD1,.,TRBV7-9,TRBJ1-3,TGTGCCAGCAGCTTAGCGGGACAGGCTGGAAACACCATATATTTT,CASSLAGQAGNTIYF
TRBD1,.,TRBV3-1/TRBV3-2,TRBJ1-5,TGTGCCAGCAGCCCGGCGACAGGGTTTCACCCCCAGCATTTT,CASSPATGFHPQHF
.,once,TRBV7-9,TRBJ2-7,TGTGCCAGCAGCCCGCGGACCCCATACGAGCAGTACTTC,CASSPRTPYEQYF
TRBD1,.,TRBV5-8,TRBJ1-1,TGTGCCAGCAGCTTTCAGGGGGCGAGGTTGAGGACTGAAGCTTTCTTT,CASSFQGARLRTEAFF
TRBD1,.,TRBV9,TRBJ2-7,TGTGCCAGCAGCGTAGGGGTAGGGGGCCGTGTCTACGAGCAGTACTTC,CASSVGVGGRVYEQYF
.,once,TRBV2,TRBJ2-7,TGTGCCAGCAGTGAGAATCCACGGGGCGAGCAGTACTTC,CASSENPRGEQYF
.,.,TRBV12-3/TRBV12-4,TRBJ2-6,TGTGCCAGCAGAGGGTCTGGGGCCAACGTCCTGACTTTC,CASRGSGANVLTF
TRBD1,.,TRBV7-8,TRBJ1-2,TGTGCCAGCAGCCGCGGACGGGGACAGGGACATGGCTACACCTTC,CASSRGRGQGHGYTF
TRBD1,few,TRBV5-6,TRBJ1-5,TGTGCCAGCAGCGGGAGGACAGGGGGCTATGGGCTCGGCAATCAGCCCCAGCATTTT,CASSGRTGGYGLGNQPQHF
.,.,TRBV30,TRBJ1-6,TGTGCCTGGAGTGAGTTTGATAATTCACCCCTCCACTTT,CAWSEFDNSPLHF
.,.,TRBV6-5,TRBJ1-5,TGTGCCAGCGGAAGGTTGTTTCAGCCCCAGCATTTT,CASGRLFQPQHF
TRBD2,few,TRBV6-5,TRBJ2-2,TGTGCCAGCAGTTACTCGGGAGGGATTGGGACCGGGGAGCTGTTTTTT,CASSYSGGIGTGELFF
.,.,TRBV28,TRBJ1-5,TGTGCCAGCAGTCAAATATCCCCGCCCCAGCATTTT,CASSQISPPQHF
.,.,TRBV19,TRBJ2-6,TGTGCCAGTATAAGGGAATGGCAGCTCTCTGGGGCCAACGTCCTGACTTTC,CASIREWQLSGANVLTF
TRBD1,.,TRBV9,TRBJ1-2,TGTGCCAGCAGCGTAGGTAGGGACAGGGACCCCTTTGGCTACACCTTC,CASSVGRDRDPFGYTF
.,once,TRBV4-1,TRBJ2-7,TGCGCCAGCAGCCAAGATATAGCCGCCCGAGGCTACGAGCAGTACTTC,CASSQDIAARGYEQYF
.,.,TRBV7-9,TRBJ2-7,TGTGCCAGCAGCTTTCTCCAGGGGTACGAGCAGTACTTC,CASSFLQGYEQYF
TRBD1,once,TRBV10-1,TRBJ2-7,TGCGCCAGCAGTGTAACCGGGACAGGCGACGAGCAGTACTTC,CASSVTGTGDEQYF
.,few,TRBV7-3,TRBJ2-1,TGTGCCAGCAGCTTAGGCTTGTTGGCCCCCCTCCCCTACAATGAGCAGTTCTTC,CASSLGLLAPLPYNEQFF
.,once,TRBV10-3,TRBJ2-1,TGTGCCATCAGAGTATCTAGCGACTACAATGAGCAGTTCTTC,CAIRVSSDYNEQFF
.,.,TRBV9,TRBJ2-7,TGTGCCAGCAGCGTGAGAGGCCTAACCTACGAGCAGTACTTC,CASSVRGLTYEQYF
.,.,TRBV15,TRBJ1-2,TGTGCCACCAGCTCTACACTTTATGACTATGGCTACACCTTC,CATSSTLYDYGYTF
.,.,TRBV5-1,TRBJ1-1,TGCGCCAGCAGTGTCGCCGGCGGGACTGAAGCTTTCTTT,CASSVAGGTEAFF
.,.,TRBV7-9,TRBJ1-1,TGTGCCAGCAGCCCAACCCTAGGGTCTACGAACACTGAAGCTTTCTTT,CASSPTLGSTNTEAFF
.,.,TRBV3-1/TRBV3-2,TRBJ1-2,TGTGCCAGCAGCCAAGGGGGCCAGTCTGGCTACACCTTC,CASSQGGQSGYTF
TRBD2,.,TRBV7-3,TRBJ2-1,TGTGCCAGTGGACTAGCGGTCTACAATGAGCAGTTCTTC,CASGLAVYNEQFF
.,.,TRBV18,TRBJ2-1,TGTGCCAGCTCACCACCGTCGGGGGCCTCCTACAATGAGCAGTTCTTC,CASSPPSGASYNEQFF
TRBD1,.,TRBV7-2,TRBJ2-1,TGTGCCAGCCTTGACAGGGGGGGGGTACTCAATGAGCAGTTCTTC,CASLDRGGVLNEQFF
TRBD1,.,TRBV19,TRBJ2-7,TGTGCCAGTAGTTCTTACAGGGGAACGTACGAGCAGTACTTC,CASSSYRGTYEQYF
.,.,TRBV13,TRBJ2-3,TGTGCCAGCAGCTCCTCGGGATGGGCGGGTCGCACAGATACGCAGTATTTT,CASSSSGWAGRTDTQYF
.,.,TRBV10-3,TRBJ1-4,TGTGCCATCAGTGAGTCGAAAGAGTGGCGAGAAAAACTGTTTTTT,CAISESKEWREKLFF
TRBD1,.,TRBV7-2,TRBJ1-5,TGTGCCAGCAGCACCCGGGACAGTCACCTTAGCAATCAGCCCCAGCATTTT,CASSTRDSHLSNQPQHF
.,.,TRBV16,TRBJ1-6,TGTGCCAGCAGCCAATGGGGGGACTCCTATAATTCACCCCTCCACTTT,CASSQWGDSYNSPLHF
TRBD1,.,TRBV5-4,TRBJ2-7,TGTGCCAGCAGCTTTTGGACAGGAACTTACGAGCAGTACTTC,CASSFWTGTYEQYF
.,.,TRBV7-2,TRBJ1-4,TGTGCCAGCAGCCCCCCCGGACCGATTAATGAAAAACTGTTTTTT,CASSPPGPINEKLFF
TRBD2,.,TRBV25-1,TRBJ2-1,TGTGCCAGCAGTAGGGCTAGCGGGGGGGTCTACAATGAGCAGTTCTTC,CASSRASGGVYNEQFF